These 10 T cell receptor beta chains share one sample of origin, sequenced in a study of shared clonotypes between healthy human individuals. TCRdb keeps only in-frame clones here, not all; method: immunoSEQ multiplex PCR. The table records nearly 2 million clones, about 95% of them present only once. Terminally differentiated effector memory CD45RA+ cells were excluded from the naive CD8 cells, which were CD45RO-negative and positively selected for CCR7. Sequencing was carried out using naive CD8+ T cells sorted from blood. The receptor set was obtained from a man younger than 30 in good health.

The rearrangement links TRBV2 to TRBJ2-6; no clear D. Germline lookup yields CDR1 SNHLY and CDR2 FYNNEI. The CDR3 covers 15 residues. Deletions cut 5 bases from V and 0 bases from J, with 8 bases between. The CDR3: CASSYPGSGANVLTF. DNA for the CDR3: TGTGCCAGCAGTTACCCGGGCTCTGGGGCCAACGTCCTGACTTTC.

About this clone: The identical CDR3 is also encoded by other nucleotide sequences in the sample. This chain links TRBV4-1 with TRBJ2-7; a possible D gene is TRBD1 (6 bases). The V end lost 6 bases, the J end lost 4 bases, and 10 bases lay between the germline ends. Germline assignment: CDR1 MGHRA and CDR2 YSYEKL. The CDR3 is 12 amino acids. The CDR3 protein is CASSPTGYEQYF. As DNA, the CDR3 is TGCGCCAGCAGTCCCACAGGGTACGAGCAGTACTTC.

The chain recombines TRBV6-5 with TRBJ2-1; 8 bases are a match to TRBD2. The CDR3 totals 15 residues. The germline V gene encodes CDR1 MNHEY and CDR2 SVGAGI. With 3 bases clipped from V and 4 bases from J, the junction kept 5 bases outside the gene matches. In DNA form, the CDR3 reads TGTGCCAGCAGTTATAGCGGGATAGGTTACAATGAGCAGTTCTTC. Its protein is CASSYSGIGYNEQFF.

The V gene is TRBV5-4, the J gene TRBJ1-1; D is possibly TRBD1 (5 bases). Trimming removed 4 bases from V and 0 bases from J, with 10 bases in between. CDR1 is SGHNT and CDR2 is YYREEE in the germline V gene (reference sequence). The CDR3 contains 14 residues. CDR3 loop: CASSRDPVNTEAFF. The CDR3, as DNA: TGTGCCAGCAGCCGGGACCCTGTGAACACTGAAGCTTTCTTT.

This clone was observed a single time. The rearrangement joins TRBV11-3 to TRBJ1-1; perhaps TRBD1 as D (6 bases). CDR3 length: 15 amino acids. V lost 1 base to trimming and J lost 6 bases, with 15 bases between them. Per the germline V gene, CDR1 is SGHNT and CDR2 is YENEEA. CDR3 bases: TGTGCCAGCAGCTTAGGAACCGGGACACACCCTGAAGCTTTCTTT. Translated, it gives CASSLGTGTHPEAFF.

V gene TRBV5-4 combines with J gene TRBJ2-2, with a weak D call TRBD1 (7 bases). There are 17 residues in the CDR3. Germline loops: CDR1 SGHNT, CDR2 YYREEE (reference sequence). V gave up 6 bases and J gave up 2 bases, with 20 bases separating them. The DNA for the CDR3 is TGTGCCAGCATACTATTGGAGGGACAGTTTAACACCGGGGAGCTGTTTTTT. It codes for CASILLEGQFNTGELFF.

The V gene is TRBV15, the J gene TRBJ2-1; no clear D gene. The CDR3 sequence is 18 residues long. Germline-derived CDR1 and CDR2 are LNHNV and YYDKDF (reference sequence). V was shortened by 0 bases and J by 0 bases, with 15 bases between the two germline ends. CDR3 coding DNA: TGTGCCACCAGCAGAGATTTCGGGCCACTGGCCTCCTACAATGAGCAGTTCTTC. Encoded protein: CATSRDFGPLASYNEQFF.

Only one count was recorded for this clone. This chain links TRBV7-9 with TRBJ1-2; 10 nucleotides match TRBD1. CDR1 and CDR2 from the germline V gene are SEHNR and FQNEAQ (reference sequence). After removal of 5 bases from V and 5 bases from J, the junction contained 11 bases not matched to a gene. The CDR3 spans 16 residues. The chain's CDR3 is CASSHGTGELKYGYTF. As DNA, the CDR3 is TGTGCCAGCAGCCACGGGACAGGGGAATTGAAATATGGCTACACCTTC.

This chain connects TRBV27 to TRBJ1-2, with 7 bases that match TRBD1. Germline CDR1 reads MNHEY; CDR2 reads SMNVEV (reference sequence). The CDR3 covers 16 residues. Unmatched junction bases numbered 9, after V lost 3 bases and J lost 2 bases. For the CDR3, the DNA is TGTGCCAGCAGTTTCAGCAGAGGACAGGTGAACTATGGCTACACCTTC. Translation: CASSFSRGQVNYGYTF.

CDR3 protein: CASSLLKGASTDTQYF. For the CDR3, the DNA is TGTGCCAGCAGTTTATTAAAGGGAGCGAGCACAGATACGCAGTATTTT. The rearrangement uses TRBV28 and TRBJ2-3; D perhaps matches TRBD2 (5 bases). The CDR3 has 16 amino acids. Germline CDR1 MDHEN, CDR2 SYDVKM. The germline V and J ends were trimmed by 1 base and 0 bases, with 11 bases remaining between them. The whole variable domain, filled in from reference TRBV28 and TRBJ2-3, reads DVKVTQSSRYLVKRTGEKVFLECVQDMDHENMFWYRQDPGLGLRLIYFSYDVKMKEKGDIPEGYSVSREKKERFSLILESASTNQTSMYLCASSLLKGASTDTQYFGPGTRLTVL.